The rows below give T cell receptor beta chains drawn from one sample of a study of neoadjuvant nivolumab and ipilimumab in lung cancer. Method: immunoSEQ multiplex PCR; TCRdb's copy keeps in-frame clones and lacks some. The sample yields tens of thousands of clones, approximately 90% seen once. The sample consisted of blood, taken before neoadjuvant nivolumab, alone or with ipilimumab. Receptors originate from an adult with non-small cell lung cancer. Some clones in this sample may be carry-over from other donors' samples. The CDR3 runs from the conserved cysteine through the conserved F or W. A D gene is named only where the DNA matches it firmly. Some rows mark clone size as missing; the rest say once, few, many or name a class of expanded clone.

TRBV2	TRBJ2-3	TRBD2	-	CASKSTSPDTQYF	TGTGCCAGCAAATCGACTAGCCCAGATACGCAGTATTTT
TRBV25-1	TRBJ2-5	-	-	CASSEYRGIQETQYF	TGTGCCAGCAGTGAATATAGAGGAATCCAAGAGACCCAGTACTTC
TRBV5-5	TRBJ1-2	TRBD1	-	CASTLQRPGGYGYTF	TGTGCCAGCACCCTACAAAGGCCAGGGGGCTATGGCTACACCTTC
TRBV30	TRBJ2-7	-	-	CACRTASYEQYF	TGTGCCTGCCGGACGGCCTCCTACGAGCAGTACTTC
TRBV4-1	TRBJ1-2	-	-	CASSRGFGGGYTF	TGCGCCAGCAGCCGCGGATTCGGAGGGGGCTACACCTTC
TRBV5-1	TRBJ2-2	TRBD2	-	CASSLSRLADNTGELFF	TGCGCCAGCAGCTTGTCTCGACTAGCAGATAACACCGGGGAGCTGTTTTTT
TRBV6-6	TRBJ1-5	-	-	CASSYSGGGSNQPQHF	TGTGCCAGCAGTTACTCGGGGGGGGGAAGCAATCAGCCCCAGCATTTT
TRBV30	TRBJ1-5	TRBD1	once	CAWSTPTGLQQPQHF	TGTGCCTGGAGTACCCCGACAGGGCTTCAGCAGCCCCAGCATTTT
TRBV11-2	TRBJ2-1	-	-	CASSLVGDQGSRQFF	TGTGCCAGCAGCTTAGTTGGGGACCAGGGTTCGAGGCAGTTCTTC
TRBV5-5	TRBJ2-7	TRBD1	-	CASSKPGQASHEQYF	TGTGCCAGCAGTAAACCGGGACAGGCTTCCCACGAGCAGTACTTC
TRBV15	TRBJ2-7	-	once	CATSRRLQGKYEQYF	TGTGCCACCAGCAGAAGATTACAGGGAAAGTACGAGCAGTACTTC
TRBV10-2	TRBJ2-2	TRBD2	-	CASSESTSSGELFF	TGCGCCAGCAGTGAGTCGACTAGCTCCGGGGAGCTGTTTTTT
TRBV5-1	TRBJ1-2	TRBD1	-	CASSPSPQGANSYTF	TGCGCCAGCAGCCCTTCCCCACAGGGGGCGAATAGCTACACCTTC
TRBV5-1	TRBJ2-7	-	-	CASKEIPSSYEQYF	TGCGCCAGCAAGGAGATCCCCAGCTCCTACGAGCAGTACTTC
TRBV30	TRBJ1-1	TRBD1	-	CAWRDRVTEAFF	TGTGCCTGGAGGGACAGGGTGACTGAAGCTTTCTTT
TRBV19	TRBJ2-5	-	-	CASHPGGVQETQYF	TGTGCCAGTCATCCCGGCGGGGTCCAAGAGACCCAGTACTTC
TRBV5-1	TRBJ2-1	-	-	CASSLNLASYNEQFF	TGCGCCAGCAGCTTAAATTTAGCGTCCTACAATGAGCAGTTCTTC
TRBV7-8	TRBJ2-7	TRBD1	-	CASSRDRVSDF	TGTGCCAGCAGCCGGGACAGGGTTTCTGACTTC
TRBV10-2	TRBJ2-2	TRBD2	-	CASGSRLALVGELFF	TGCGCCAGCGGCTCGAGACTAGCGCTGGTCGGGGAGCTGTTTTTT
TRBV5-1	TRBJ2-6	TRBD2	-	CASSSGLAGASGANVLTF	TGCGCCAGCAGCAGCGGACTAGCGGGAGCATCTGGGGCCAACGTCCTGACTTTC
TRBV4-3	TRBJ2-7	TRBD2	-	CASSQYGLAGATYEQYF	TGCGCCAGCAGCCAATACGGACTAGCGGGAGCAACCTACGAGCAGTACTTC
TRBV5-1	TRBJ2-3	-	-	CASSPMMGPSTDTQYF	TGCGCCAGCAGCCCTATGATGGGTCCTAGCACAGATACGCAGTATTTT
TRBV7-2	TRBJ2-5	TRBD1	-	CASSRVSRRGETQYF	TGTGCCAGCAGCCGCGTCTCACGCAGGGGGGAGACCCAGTACTTC
TRBV30	TRBJ2-7	-	-	CAWSVWGTSWQYF	TGTGCCTGGAGTGTATGGGGTACGAGCTGGCAGTACTTC
TRBV14	TRBJ2-4	TRBD1	-	CASSRTGWGIQYF	TGTGCCAGCAGCCGGACAGGATGGGGCATTCAGTACTTC
TRBV9	TRBJ1-1	-	-	CASSVEGTRVGTEAFF	TGTGCCAGCAGCGTAGAGGGGACGAGAGTTGGCACTGAAGCTTTCTTT
TRBV7-2	TRBJ2-1	TRBD2	-	CASSLAGKGLADNFNEQFF	TGTGCCAGCAGCTTAGCGGGAAAGGGACTAGCGGATAACTTCAATGAGCAGTTCTTC
TRBV6-1	TRBJ2-3	TRBD2	few	CASSGLAGGPDTQYF	TGTGCCAGCAGTGGACTAGCGGGAGGGCCAGATACGCAGTATTTT
TRBV6-5	TRBJ2-2	-	-	CASSRQVTGELFF	TGTGCCAGCAGTCGACAAGTAACCGGGGAGCTGTTTTTT
TRBV9	TRBJ2-1	-	-	CASSVRADNEQFF	TGTGCCAGCAGCGTACGGGCGGACAATGAGCAGTTCTTC
TRBV2	TRBJ2-2	TRBD1	once	CASSIRTGTVSGELFF	TGTGCCAGCAGTATTCGGACAGGGACTGTCTCCGGGGAGCTGTTTTTT
TRBV19	TRBJ1-2	-	once	CASSIAGSMRYTF	TGTGCCAGTAGTATTGCGGGTTCTATGCGCTACACCTTC
TRBV7-9	TRBJ2-3	-	once	CASSYPEDPDTQYF	TGTGCCAGCAGCTACCCCGAAGACCCAGATACGCAGTATTTT
TRBV27	TRBJ2-7	TRBD1	-	CASSLRQGYEQYF	TGTGCCAGCAGTCTAAGACAGGGCTACGAGCAGTACTTC
TRBV18	TRBJ1-3	TRBD1	-	CASSPRTGDSGNTIYF	TGTGCCAGCTCACCGAGGACAGGGGACTCTGGAAACACCATATATTTT
TRBV18	TRBJ2-7	-	-	CASSPLPGQTAYEQYF	TGTGCCAGCTCACCTCTCCCGGGACAAACAGCCTACGAGCAGTACTTC
TRBV5-1	TRBJ1-2	-	-	CASSLTNYGYTF	TGCGCCAGCAGCCTCACTAACTATGGCTACACCTTC
TRBV5-1	TRBJ2-1	-	-	CASSSDPRGSYNEQFF	TGCGCCAGCAGCTCGGACCCTCGGGGCTCCTACAATGAGCAGTTCTTC
TRBV6-1	TRBJ2-2	-	-	CASTGTLNTGELFF	TGTGCCAGCACCGGGACACTTAACACCGGGGAGCTGTTTTTT
TRBV5-1	TRBJ2-2	TRBD2	-	CASSLAGPNTGELFF	TGCGCCAGCAGCTTAGCGGGACCGAACACCGGGGAGCTGTTTTTT
TRBV2	TRBJ1-5	TRBD1	once	CASHGQGALGQPQHF	TGTGCCAGCCACGGACAGGGGGCCCTGGGGCAGCCCCAGCATTTT
TRBV6-5	TRBJ1-1	-	-	CASSYPPGVGTEAFF	TGTGCCAGCAGTTATCCCCCCGGGGTTGGGACTGAAGCTTTCTTT
TRBV4-3	TRBJ1-2	-	-	CASSQGSRDGYTF	TGCGCCAGCAGCCAAGGGTCGCGGGATGGCTACACCTTC
TRBV7-8	TRBJ1-2	-	-	CASSLSREYGYTF	TGTGCCAGCAGCTTAAGCAGGGAGTATGGCTACACCTTC
TRBV6-6	TRBJ2-7	-	-	CASSRVGWEQYF	TGTGCCAGCAGTAGGGTCGGGTGGGAGCAGTACTTC
TRBV7-3	TRBJ2-5	TRBD2	few	CASSLSTSGRRETQYF	TGTGCCAGCAGCTTAAGTACTAGCGGGAGAAGGGAGACCCAGTACTTC
TRBV5-1	TRBJ2-2	-	few	CASSLAGGDTGELFF	TGCGCCAGCAGCTTGGCCGGAGGGGACACCGGGGAGCTGTTTTTT
TRBV11-1	TRBJ2-7	-	-	CASSPPGAGAYYEQYF	TGTGCCAGCAGCCCCCCAGGGGCGGGAGCCTACTACGAGCAGTACTTC
TRBV6-5	TRBJ1-1	-	-	CATGKGGYTEAFF	TGTGCCACGGGAAAGGGGGGGTACACTGAAGCTTTCTTT
TRBV2	TRBJ2-1	-	-	CASSGSRGALSDEQFF	TGTGCCAGCAGTGGGTCGAGAGGAGCTTTGAGTGATGAGCAGTTCTTC
TRBV6-1	TRBJ2-7	-	-	CASSDEGVKQYF	TGTGCCAGCAGTGACGAGGGAGTAAAGCAGTACTTC
TRBV6-5	TRBJ1-5	-	-	CASSYGSSNQPQHF	TGTGCCAGCAGTTATGGGAGTAGCAATCAGCCCCAGCATTTT
TRBV5-1	TRBJ1-3	-	-	CASGGSSGNTIYF	TGCGCCAGCGGGGGTTCCTCTGGAAACACCATATATTTT
TRBV5-6	TRBJ2-1	-	-	CASSLSNEQFF	TGTGCCAGCAGCTTATCCAATGAGCAGTTCTTC
TRBV7-9	TRBJ2-7	TRBD2	-	CASSLGLALEQYF	TGTGCCAGCAGCCTCGGACTAGCTCTCGAGCAGTACTTC
TRBV6-5	TRBJ2-7	-	-	CASSARGLYEQYF	TGTGCCAGCAGTGCGCGGGGGCTCTACGAGCAGTACTTC
TRBV5-1	TRBJ2-7	-	-	CASSLGTSTSYEQYF	TGCGCCAGCAGCCTAGGGACTTCCACCTCCTACGAGCAGTACTTC
TRBV30	TRBJ2-7	-	-	CAWVPTRVPYEQYF	TGTGCCTGGGTCCCGACCCGGGTCCCCTACGAGCAGTACTTC
TRBV30	TRBJ2-2	TRBD1	once	CAWSEGANTGELFF	TGTGCCTGGAGTGAGGGGGCCAACACCGGGGAGCTGTTTTTT